The clone carrying this T cell receptor (beta chain) was counted many times. Its target is not known. This CDR3 has 17 amino acids. V shed 0 bases and J 2 bases; nucleotides not matched to a gene: 5. Per the germline V gene, CDR1 is SGHRS and CDR2 is YFSETQ. A process of 5'RACE template switching, which added a universal primer site and UMIs, was used to make TCR cDNA. TCRdb processed the 5' RACE reads anew with MiXCR; each CDR3 protein has one entry. The sample consists of hundreds of thousands of distinct CDR3 sequences, around 12% of them appearing once. This sample was taken from a study of T cells after yellow fever vaccination. Study results and caveats: Primary-vaccination clones mostly resurfaced post-booster (96% CD4, roughly 87% CD8). Secondary responses were weaker yet peaked faster, day 5 versus 15. Of the clonotypes, a small share occurred in both CD4 and CD8 compartments.

The chain recombines TRBV5-1 with TRBJ2-3, with 11 bases lining up with TRBD2. This clonotype was sampled from a man under 40 who received the YFV17D yellow fever vaccine. Sequences were derived from PBMCs, sampled on the day of the yellow fever booster vaccination. The CDR3 nucleotides are TGCGCCAGCAGCTTGGAAGTGGGACTAGCGGACACAGATACGCAGTATTTT. Translating gives CASSLEVGLADTDTQYF.